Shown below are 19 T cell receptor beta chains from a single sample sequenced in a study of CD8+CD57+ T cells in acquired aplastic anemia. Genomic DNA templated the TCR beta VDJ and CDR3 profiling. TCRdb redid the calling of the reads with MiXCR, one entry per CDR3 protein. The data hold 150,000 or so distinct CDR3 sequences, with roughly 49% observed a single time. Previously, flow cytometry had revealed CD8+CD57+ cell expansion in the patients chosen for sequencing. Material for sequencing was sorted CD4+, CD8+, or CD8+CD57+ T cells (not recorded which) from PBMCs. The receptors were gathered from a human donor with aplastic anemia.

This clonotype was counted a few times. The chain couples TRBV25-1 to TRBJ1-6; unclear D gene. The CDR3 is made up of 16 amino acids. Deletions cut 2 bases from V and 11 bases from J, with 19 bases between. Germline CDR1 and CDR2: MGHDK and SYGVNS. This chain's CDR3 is CASSEHMASVGAPLHF. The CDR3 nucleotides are TGTGCCAGCAGTGAACATATGGCGTCAGTGGGAGCACCCCTCCACTTT. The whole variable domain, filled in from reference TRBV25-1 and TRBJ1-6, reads EADIYQTPRYLVIGTGKKITLECSQTMGHDKMYWYQQDPGMELHLIHYSYGVNSTEKGDLSSESTVSRIRTEHFPLTLESARPSHTSQYLCASSEHMASVGAPLHFGNGTRLTVT.

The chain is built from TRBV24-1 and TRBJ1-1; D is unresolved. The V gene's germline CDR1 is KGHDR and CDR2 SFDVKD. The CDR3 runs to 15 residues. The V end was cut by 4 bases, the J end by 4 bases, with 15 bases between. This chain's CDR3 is CATSDPRDYPTEAFF. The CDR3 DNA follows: TGTGCCACCAGTGACCCCCGCGACTATCCCACTGAAGCTTTCTTT.

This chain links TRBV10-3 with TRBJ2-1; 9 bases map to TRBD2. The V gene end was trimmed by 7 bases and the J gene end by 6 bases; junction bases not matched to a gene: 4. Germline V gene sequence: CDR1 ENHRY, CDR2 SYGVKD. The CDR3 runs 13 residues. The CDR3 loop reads CAIKPAGGNEQFF. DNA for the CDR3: TGTGCCATCAAGCCAGCGGGAGGCAATGAGCAGTTCTTC.

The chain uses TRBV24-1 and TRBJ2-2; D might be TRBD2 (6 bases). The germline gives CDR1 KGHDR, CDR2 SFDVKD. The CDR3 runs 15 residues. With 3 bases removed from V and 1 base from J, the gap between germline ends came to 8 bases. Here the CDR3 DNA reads TGTGCCACCAGTGATGGGGGACTGAACACCGGGGAGCTGTTTTTT. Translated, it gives CATSDGGLNTGELFF.

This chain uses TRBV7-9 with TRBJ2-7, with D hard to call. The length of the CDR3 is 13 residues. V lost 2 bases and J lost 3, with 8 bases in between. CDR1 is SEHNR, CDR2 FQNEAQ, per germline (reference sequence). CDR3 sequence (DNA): TGTGCCAGCAGCTTATTGCAGAGCTACGAGCAGTACTTC. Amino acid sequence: CASSLLQSYEQYF. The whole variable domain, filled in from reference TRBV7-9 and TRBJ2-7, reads DTGVSQNPRHKITKRGQNVTFRCDPISEHNRLYWYRQTLGQGPEFLTYFQNEAQLEKSRLLSDRFSAERPKGSFSTLEIQRTEQGDSAMYLCASSLLQSYEQYFGPGTRLTVT.

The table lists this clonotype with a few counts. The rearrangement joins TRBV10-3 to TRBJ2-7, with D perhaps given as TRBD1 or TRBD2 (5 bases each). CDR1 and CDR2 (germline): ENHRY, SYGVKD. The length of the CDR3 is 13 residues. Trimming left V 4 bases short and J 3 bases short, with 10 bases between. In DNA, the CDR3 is TGTGCCATCAGTGCGAGGGACGGCTACGAGCAGTACTTC. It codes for CAISARDGYEQYF.

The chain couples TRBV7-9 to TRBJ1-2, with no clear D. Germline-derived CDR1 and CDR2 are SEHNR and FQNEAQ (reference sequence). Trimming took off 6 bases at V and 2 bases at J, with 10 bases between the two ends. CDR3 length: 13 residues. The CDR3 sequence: CASSFGPNYGYTF. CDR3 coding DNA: TGTGCCAGCAGTTTTGGACCGAACTATGGCTACACCTTC.

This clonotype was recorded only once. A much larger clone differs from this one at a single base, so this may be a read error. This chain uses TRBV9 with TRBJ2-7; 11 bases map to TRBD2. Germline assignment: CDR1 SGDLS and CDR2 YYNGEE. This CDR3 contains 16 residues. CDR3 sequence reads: CAGSTGTSGTPYEQYF. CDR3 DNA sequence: TGTGCCGGCAGCACAGGGACTAGCGGCACCCCCTACGAGCAGTACTTC.

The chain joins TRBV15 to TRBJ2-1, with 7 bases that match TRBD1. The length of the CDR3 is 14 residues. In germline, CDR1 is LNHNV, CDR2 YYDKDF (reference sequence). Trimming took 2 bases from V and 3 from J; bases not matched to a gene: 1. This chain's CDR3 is CATSRRQGYNEQFF. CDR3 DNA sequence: TGTGCCACCAGCAGAAGACAGGGCTACAATGAGCAGTTCTTC.

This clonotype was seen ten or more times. CDR3 DNA sequence: TGTGCCATCAGAGTCGACACAGATACGCAGTATTTT. It is translated as CAIRVDTDTQYF. The chain combines TRBV10-3 with TRBJ2-3, with D unresolved. This CDR3 has 12 residues. Trimming removed 6 bases from V and 2 bases from J, with 6 bases in between. Germline-derived CDR1 and CDR2 are ENHRY and SYGVKD.

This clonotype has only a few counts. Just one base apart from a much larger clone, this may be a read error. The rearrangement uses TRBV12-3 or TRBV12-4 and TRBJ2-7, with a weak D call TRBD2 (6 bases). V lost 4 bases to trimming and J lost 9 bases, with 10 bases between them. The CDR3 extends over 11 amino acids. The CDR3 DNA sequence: TGTGCCAGCAGTTGGACGGAGGGGCAGTACTTC. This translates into CASSWTEGQYF.

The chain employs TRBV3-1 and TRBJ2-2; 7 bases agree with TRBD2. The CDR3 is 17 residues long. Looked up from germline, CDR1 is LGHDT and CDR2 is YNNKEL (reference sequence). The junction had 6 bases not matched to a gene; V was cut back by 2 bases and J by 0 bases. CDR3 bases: TGTGCCAGCAGCCAAATTGGCGGGGGATCGAACACCGGGGAGCTGTTTTTT. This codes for CASSQIGGGSNTGELFF.

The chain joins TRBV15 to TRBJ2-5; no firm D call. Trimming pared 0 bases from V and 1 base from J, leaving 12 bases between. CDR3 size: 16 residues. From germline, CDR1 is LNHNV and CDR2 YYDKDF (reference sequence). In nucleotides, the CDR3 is TGTGCCACCAGCAGAGAAGCCAGCCGGAGCCAAGAGACCCAGTACTTC. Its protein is CATSREASRSQETQYF. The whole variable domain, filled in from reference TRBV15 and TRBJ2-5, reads DAMVIQNPRYQVTQFGKPVTLSCSQTLNHNVMYWYQQKSSQAPKLLFHYYDKDFNNEADTPDNFQSRRPNTSFCFLDIRSPGLGDTAMYLCATSREASRSQETQYFGPGTRLLVL.

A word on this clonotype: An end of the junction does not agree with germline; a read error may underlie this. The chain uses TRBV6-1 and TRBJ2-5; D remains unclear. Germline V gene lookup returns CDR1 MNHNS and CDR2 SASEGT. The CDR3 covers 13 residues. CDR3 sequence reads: CASSEIQVETRYF. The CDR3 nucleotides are TGTGCCAGCAGTGAGATTCAGGTTGAGACCCGGTACTTC.

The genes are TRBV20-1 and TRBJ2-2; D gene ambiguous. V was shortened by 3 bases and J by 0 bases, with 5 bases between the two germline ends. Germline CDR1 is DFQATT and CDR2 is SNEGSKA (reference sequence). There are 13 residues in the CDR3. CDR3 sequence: CSASPSNTGELFF. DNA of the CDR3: TGCAGTGCTAGTCCCTCGAACACCGGGGAGCTGTTTTTT.

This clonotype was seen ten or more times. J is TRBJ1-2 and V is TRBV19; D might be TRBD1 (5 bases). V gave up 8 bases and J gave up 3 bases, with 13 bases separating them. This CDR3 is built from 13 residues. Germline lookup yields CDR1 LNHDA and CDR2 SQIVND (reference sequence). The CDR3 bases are TGTGCCAGTCACCCCCGAGGGGACTATGGCTACACCTTC. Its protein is CASHPRGDYGYTF.

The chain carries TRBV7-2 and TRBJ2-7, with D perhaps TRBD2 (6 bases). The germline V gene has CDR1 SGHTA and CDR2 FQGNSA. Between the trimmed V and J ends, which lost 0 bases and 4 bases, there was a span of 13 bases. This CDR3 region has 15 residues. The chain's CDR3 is CASSLARRGGYEQYF. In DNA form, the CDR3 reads TGTGCCAGCAGCTTAGCTAGGCGGGGAGGATACGAGCAGTACTTC.

The CDR3 sequence: CAISEKATGGSGYGYTF. The CDR3 DNA reads TGTGCCATCAGCGAGAAGGCGACAGGGGGCAGTGGCTATGGCTACACCTTC. The chain employs TRBV10-3 and TRBJ1-2; 10 bases align to TRBD1. The V gene end was trimmed by 6 bases and the J gene end by 4 bases; junction bases not matched to a gene: 14. CDR3 length equals 17 residues. Per germline, CDR1 ENHRY and CDR2 SYGVKD.

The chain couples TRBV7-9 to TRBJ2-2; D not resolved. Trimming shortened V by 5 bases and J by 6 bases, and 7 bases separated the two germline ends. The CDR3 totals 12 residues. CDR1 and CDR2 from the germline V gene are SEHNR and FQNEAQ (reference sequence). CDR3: CASSPRAGELFF. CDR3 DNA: TGTGCCAGCAGCCCACGGGCCGGGGAGCTGTTTTTT.